One and the same sample provided the 11 T cell receptor beta chains below, sequenced in a study of blood T cell repertoires in COVID-19. This table comes from immunoSEQ multiplex PCR, and its TCRdb copy is limited to in-frame clones, with some not included. The table records around 65,000 clones, approximately 79% of them present only once. Sequenced: peripheral blood. The origin of the receptors is a human donor in a cohort sampled during active COVID-19.

The rearrangement uses TRBV28 and TRBJ2-1; 7 nucleotides agree with TRBD1. J lost 8 bases, V lost 4 bases, and 8 bases had no gene match. Germline lookup yields CDR1 MDHEN and CDR2 SYDVKM. The CDR3 loop spans 14 amino acids. The chain's CDR3 is CASSSGAQGDEQFF. The CDR3 DNA sequence: TGTGCCAGCAGTTCCGGGGCCCAGGGGGATGAGCAGTTCTTC.

The V and J genes are TRBV27 and TRBJ2-1, with 7 positions matching TRBD2. J lost 4 bases, V lost 4 bases, and 7 bases had no gene match. The germline CDR1 and CDR2 sequences are MNHEY and SMNVEV (reference sequence). This CDR3 comprises 15 residues. CDR3 protein: CASSSQTSRYNEQFF. The CDR3 coding sequence is TGTGCCAGCAGTTCCCAGACTAGCAGATACAATGAGCAGTTCTTC.

The chain joins TRBV14 to TRBJ1-2; no clear D. This CDR3 region has 13 residues. Per germline, CDR1 SGHDN and CDR2 FVKESK. The V and J ends lost 0 bases and 5 bases respectively, with 7 bases between them. DNA for the CDR3: TGTGCCAGCAGCCAAGATCTACAGTATGGCTACACCTTC. It codes for CASSQDLQYGYTF.

The chain joins TRBV21-1 to TRBJ2-6; TRBD2, as called in the table, went unchecked against the DNA. TRBV21-1 represents a pseudogene. The CDR3 is 13 residues long. The CDR3 region is CAGKSSGANVLTF. DNA for the CDR3: TGTGCCGGTAAGAGCTCTGGGGCCAACGTCCTGACTTTC.

The rearrangement uses TRBV6-1 and TRBJ1-2; 11 positions agree with TRBD1. J was trimmed by 4 bases and V by 4 bases; bases with no gene match: 8. The CDR3 has 16 amino acids. CDR1 is MNHNS, CDR2 SASEGT, per germline. Here the CDR3 reads CASSVGVGTGGYGYTF. CDR3 coding DNA: TGTGCCAGCAGTGTCGGTGTCGGGACAGGGGGCTATGGCTACACCTTC.

The V gene is TRBV5-6, the J gene TRBJ2-7; a weak D match, TRBD1 (5 bases). Trimming left V 2 bases short and J 0 bases short, with 12 bases between. Per the germline V gene, CDR1 is SGHDT and CDR2 is YYEEEE. The CDR3 contains 15 residues. CDR3 residues: CASSFDNRFSYEQYF. CDR3 in DNA: TGTGCCAGCAGCTTCGACAACAGGTTCTCCTACGAGCAGTACTTC.

The J gene is TRBJ1-2, the V gene TRBV10-3; the D gene is possibly TRBD1 (5 bases). Trimming took 6 bases from V and 0 from J, leaving 11 bases between them. In germline, CDR1 is ENHRY, CDR2 SYGVKD. The CDR3 spans 14 residues. CDR3 sequence reads: CAISFDRANYGYTF. CDR3 nucleotide sequence: TGTGCCATCAGCTTTGACAGAGCTAACTATGGCTACACCTTC.

The chain is built from TRBV28 and TRBJ1-5; 8 bases are shared with TRBD1. The V gene end was trimmed by 4 bases and the J gene end by 5 bases; junction bases not matched to a gene: 7. The CDR3 length is 15 residues. In germline, CDR1 is MDHEN, CDR2 SYDVKM. CDR3 sequence (DNA): TGTGCCAGCAGTTCACCGGACAGGGTCTATCAGCCCCAGCATTTT. It translates to CASSSPDRVYQPQHF.

This chain uses TRBV5-1 with TRBJ2-5; 8 bases are a match to TRBD1. Germline lookup yields CDR1 SGHRS and CDR2 YFSETQ. The CDR3 runs 15 residues. The ends lost 0 bases at V and 3 bases at J; junction bases unmatched: 4. CDR3 sequence reads: CASSLDQGAKETQYF. CDR3 nucleotide sequence: TGCGCCAGCAGCTTGGACCAGGGGGCGAAAGAGACCCAGTACTTC.

J is TRBJ2-7 and V is TRBV7-8; a possible D gene is TRBD2 (5 bases). Looked up from germline, CDR1 is SGHVS and CDR2 is FQNEAQ. The CDR3 totals 15 residues. The ends were cut back, 1 base at V and 0 bases at J, with 10 bases in the middle. For the CDR3, the DNA is TGTGCCAGCAGCTTAGAGGGCACTAGCTCCTACGAGCAGTACTTC. This gives the protein CASSLEGTSSYEQYF.

CDR3 protein: CASSPYISGSSGANVLTF. CDR3 DNA: TGTGCCAGCAGCCCGTACATTTCTGGCTCGTCTGGGGCCAACGTCCTGACTTTC. The chain couples TRBV3-1 (or the pseudogene TRBV3-2) to TRBJ2-6; D unresolved. Trimming pared 4 bases from V and 1 base from J, leaving 17 bases between. Looked up from germline, CDR1 is LGHDT and CDR2 is YNNKEL (reference sequence). The CDR3 contains 18 residues.